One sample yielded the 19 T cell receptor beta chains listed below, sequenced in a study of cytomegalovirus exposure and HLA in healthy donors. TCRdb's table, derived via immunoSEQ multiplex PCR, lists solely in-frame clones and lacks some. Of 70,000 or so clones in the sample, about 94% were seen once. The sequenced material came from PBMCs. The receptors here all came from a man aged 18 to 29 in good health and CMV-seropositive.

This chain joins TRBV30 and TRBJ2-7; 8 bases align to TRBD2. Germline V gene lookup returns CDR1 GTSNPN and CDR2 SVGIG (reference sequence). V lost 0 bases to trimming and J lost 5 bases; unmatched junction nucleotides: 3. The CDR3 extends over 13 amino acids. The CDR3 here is CAWSVREGNEQYF. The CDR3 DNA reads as TGTGCCTGGAGTGTACGGGAGGGGAACGAGCAGTACTTC.

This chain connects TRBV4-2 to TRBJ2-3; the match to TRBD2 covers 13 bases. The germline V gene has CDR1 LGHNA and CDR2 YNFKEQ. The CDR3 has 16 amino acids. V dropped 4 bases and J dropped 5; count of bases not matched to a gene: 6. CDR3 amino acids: CASSLGLAGAEDTQYF. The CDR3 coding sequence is TGTGCCAGCAGCCTAGGACTAGCGGGAGCCGAAGATACGCAGTATTTT.

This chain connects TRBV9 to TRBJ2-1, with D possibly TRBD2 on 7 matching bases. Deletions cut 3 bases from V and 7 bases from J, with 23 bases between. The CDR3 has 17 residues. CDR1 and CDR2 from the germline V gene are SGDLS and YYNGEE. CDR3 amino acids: CASSATSGGVRTNEQFF. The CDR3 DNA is TGTGCCAGCAGCGCTACCTCGGGGGGCGTTAGGACTAATGAGCAGTTCTTC.

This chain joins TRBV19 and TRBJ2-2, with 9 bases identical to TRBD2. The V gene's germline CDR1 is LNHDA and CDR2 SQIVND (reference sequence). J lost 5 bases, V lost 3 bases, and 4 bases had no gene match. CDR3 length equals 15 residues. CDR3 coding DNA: TGTGCCAGTAGTATCATGAGCGGGGGGACCGGGGAGCTGTTTTTT. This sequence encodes CASSIMSGGTGELFF.

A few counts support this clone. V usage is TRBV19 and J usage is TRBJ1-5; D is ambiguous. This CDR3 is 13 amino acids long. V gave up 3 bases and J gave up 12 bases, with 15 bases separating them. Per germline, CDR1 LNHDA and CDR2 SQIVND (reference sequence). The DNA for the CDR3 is TGTGCCAGTAGTATGCGGGATGGATCAGTCCAGCATTTT. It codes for CASSMRDGSVQHF.

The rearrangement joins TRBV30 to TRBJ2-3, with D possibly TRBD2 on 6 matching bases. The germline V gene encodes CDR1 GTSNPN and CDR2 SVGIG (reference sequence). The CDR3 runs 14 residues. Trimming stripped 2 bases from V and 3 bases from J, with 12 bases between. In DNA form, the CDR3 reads TGTGCCTGGAGTTCGGGCGGGATAACAGATACGCAGTATTTT. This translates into CAWSSGGITDTQYF.

Written as DNA, the CDR3 is TGTGCCAGCACTCAGGGGTCCGGGGAGCAGTACTTC. It codes for CASTQGSGEQYF. The rearrangement uses TRBV28 and TRBJ2-7, with D perhaps TRBD1 (6 bases). The CDR3 consists of 12 residues. Trimming pared 7 bases from V and 7 bases from J, leaving 14 bases between. The V gene's germline CDR1 is MDHEN and CDR2 SYDVKM.

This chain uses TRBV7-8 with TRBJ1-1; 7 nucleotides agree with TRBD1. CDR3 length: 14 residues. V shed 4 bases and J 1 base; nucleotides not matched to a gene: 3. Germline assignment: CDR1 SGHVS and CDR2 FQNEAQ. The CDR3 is CASSSGTANTEAFF. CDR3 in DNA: TGTGCCAGCAGCTCCGGGACAGCGAACACTGAAGCTTTCTTT.

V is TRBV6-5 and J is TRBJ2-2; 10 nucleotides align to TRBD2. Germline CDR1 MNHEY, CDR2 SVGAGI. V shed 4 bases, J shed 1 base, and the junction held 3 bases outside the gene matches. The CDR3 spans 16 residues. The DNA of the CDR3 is TGTGCCAGCAGTTCTCCTAGCGGGAGGAACACCGGGGAGCTGTTTTTT. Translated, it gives CASSSPSGRNTGELFF.

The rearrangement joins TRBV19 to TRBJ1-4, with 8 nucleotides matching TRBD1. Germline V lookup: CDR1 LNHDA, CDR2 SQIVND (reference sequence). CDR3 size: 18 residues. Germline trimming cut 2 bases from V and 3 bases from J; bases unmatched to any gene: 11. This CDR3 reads CASSIYALLTGANEKLFF. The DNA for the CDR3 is TGTGCCAGTAGTATATACGCCCTGTTGACAGGGGCTAATGAAAAACTGTTTTTT.

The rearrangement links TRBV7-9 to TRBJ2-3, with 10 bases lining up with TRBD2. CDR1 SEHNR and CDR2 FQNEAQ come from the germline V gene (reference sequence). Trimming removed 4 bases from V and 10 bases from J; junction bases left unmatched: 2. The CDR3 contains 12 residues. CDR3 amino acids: CASSSLAGAQYF. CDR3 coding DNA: TGTGCCAGCAGCTCCCTAGCGGGGGCGCAGTATTTT.

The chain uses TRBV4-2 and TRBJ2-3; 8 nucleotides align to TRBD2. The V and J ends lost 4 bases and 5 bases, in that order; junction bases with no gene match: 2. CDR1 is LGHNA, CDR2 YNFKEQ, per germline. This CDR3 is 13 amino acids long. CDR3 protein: CASSPGGVDTQYF. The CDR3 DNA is TGTGCCAGCAGCCCGGGGGGGGTAGATACGCAGTATTTT.

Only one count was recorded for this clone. CDR3 loop: CASVRGVEQFF. The CDR3 DNA is TGTGCCAGCGTGCGGGGGGTTGAGCAGTTCTTC. The rearrangement uses TRBV2 and TRBJ2-1; TRBD2 agrees at 8 bases. From germline, CDR1 is SNHLY and CDR2 FYNNEI. Germline trimming cut 8 bases from V and 9 bases from J; bases unmatched to any gene: 3. This CDR3 comprises 11 residues.

In nucleotides, the CDR3 is TGTGCCAGCAGCGCACAGGGAACTAGCACAGATACGCAGTATTTT. Translated: CASSAQGTSTDTQYF. The V and J genes are TRBV9 and TRBJ2-3; the D gene is possibly TRBD1 (6 bases). CDR3 length equals 15 residues. Germline-derived CDR1 and CDR2 are SGDLS and YYNGEE. V was clipped by 3 bases and J by 0 bases, with 11 bases between them.

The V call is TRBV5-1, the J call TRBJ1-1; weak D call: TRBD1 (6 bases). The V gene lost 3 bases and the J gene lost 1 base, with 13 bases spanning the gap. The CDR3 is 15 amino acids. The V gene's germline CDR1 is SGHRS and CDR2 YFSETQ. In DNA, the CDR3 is TGCGCCAGCAGCTCTCTCGGGACACAGAACACTGAAGCTTTCTTT. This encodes CASSSLGTQNTEAFF.

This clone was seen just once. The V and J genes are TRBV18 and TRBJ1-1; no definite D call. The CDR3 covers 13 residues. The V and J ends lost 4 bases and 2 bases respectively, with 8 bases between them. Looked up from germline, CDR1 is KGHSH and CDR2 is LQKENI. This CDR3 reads CASSRVENTEAFF. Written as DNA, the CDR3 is TGTGCCAGCTCACGCGTAGAAAACACTGAAGCTTTCTTT.

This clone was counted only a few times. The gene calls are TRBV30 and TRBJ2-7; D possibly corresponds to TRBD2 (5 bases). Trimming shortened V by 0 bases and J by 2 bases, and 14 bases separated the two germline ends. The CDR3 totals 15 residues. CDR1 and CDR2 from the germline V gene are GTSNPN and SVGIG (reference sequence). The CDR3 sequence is CAWSVQRAITYEQYF. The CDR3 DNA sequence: TGTGCCTGGAGTGTACAGAGGGCCATTACCTACGAGCAGTACTTC.

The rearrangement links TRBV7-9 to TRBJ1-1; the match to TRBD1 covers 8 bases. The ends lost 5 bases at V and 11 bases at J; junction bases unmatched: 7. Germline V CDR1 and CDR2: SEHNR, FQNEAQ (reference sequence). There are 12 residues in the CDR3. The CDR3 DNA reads TGTGCCAGCAGCAAGACAGGGGACGGGGCTTTCTTT. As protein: CASSKTGDGAFF.

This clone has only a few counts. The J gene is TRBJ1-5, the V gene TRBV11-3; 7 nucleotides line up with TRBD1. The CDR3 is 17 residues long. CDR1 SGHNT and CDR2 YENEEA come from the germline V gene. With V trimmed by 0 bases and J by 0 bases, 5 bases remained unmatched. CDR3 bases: TGTGCCAGCAGCTTAGAAAACAGGGGCCATAGCAATCAGCCCCAGCATTTT. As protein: CASSLENRGHSNQPQHF.